The T cell receptor beta chain under discussion was sequenced for a study of graft-versus-host responses after intestinal transplantation (dated by TCRdb to about 2021). With regard to the full study: The transplants that recipients got were multivisceral, liver-intestinal, or isolated intestinal. Instead of going to the commercial service, samples from a few later patients were sequenced in-house on an Illumina MiSeq and processed with MiXCR. The cohort enrolled 20 to 30 intestinal transplant recipients including one retransplant, and a few patients lacking pretransplant specimens were excluded. Alloreactive clones were identified by sequencing pre-transplant mixed lymphocyte reaction products and comparing them with unstimulated pre-transplant donor and recipient T cells. Anti-thymocyte globulin induction was given to all recipients, followed by maintenance tacrolimus and steroids for approximately three years. Donor T cell macrochimerism was defined as a peak of at least 4% donor T cells among recipient peripheral blood mononuclear cells. After intestinal transplantation, graft-versus-host and host-versus-graft alloreactive T cell clones in the graft, circulation and bone marrow were tracked using bulk TCR-beta CDR3 sequencing.

Library prep was done by the immunoSEQ multiplex PCR assay. High-throughput TCR-beta CDR3 sequencing of genomic DNA from most patients was performed by Adaptive Biotechnologies. On the study's bioinformatics: Adaptive's ImmunoSEQ software supplied the TCR sequencing data for more than 15 patients, while MiXCR and VDJtools were used to process a few other patients. CDR3 nucleotide sequences shared by donor and recipient were removed because the origin of these sequences could not be assigned. To count as alloreactive, a clone needed at least 2-fold expansion over unstimulated cells and a minimum CFSE-low frequency of 0.002% (template counts) or 0.001% (read counts). Clones were considered mappable if detected in sequenced pre-transplant spleen, lymph node, or MLR CFSE-low populations of the donor or recipient. Cumulative frequency of alloreactive clones was calculated as a percentage of all sequences weighted by copy number. Here the immuneACCESS table is served through TCRdb, limited to in-frame sequences with V and J called. Missing clones are a known gap in these copies; in checked studies unresolved V genes cover under half, and the rest lacks a known reason. For V, J and clone size, that table is used; D and trimming come from the DNA. The sample table records about 14,000 clones; about 94% of these occur just once. 0.55% to 0.9% of the sample is taken by the ten largest.

At the junction V is shortened by 2 bases and J by 4 bases, with 13 bases in between. From the cysteine up to the phenylalanine, the CDR3 has a length of 15 residues. The DNA shown is the 45-base CDR3, in frame from base 1. Taken from the germline V gene (reference sequence), the CDR1 and CDR2 loops are MNHEY and SMNVEV. General conclusions and limits of the study: GvH clones were found in recipient bone marrow, and some of the GvH clones appeared earlier in ileal mucosa or blood, which is consistent with an intestinal mucosal origin. High GvH to HvG T cell clonal ratios were observed in the allografts of patients with donor T cell macrochimerism. Peak levels of circulating GvH clones were associated with declines in HvG clones early after transplant. The relatively low number and heterogeneity of intestinal transplant patients limited the conclusions.

A remark on this clone: It has no known antigen specificity. The record has no base qualities; no much larger clone is one base away.

In the first month after transplant, blood samples were collected up to 4 times, and after that at least monthly when available. The V and J genes are TRBV27 and TRBJ2-3; the D gene lacks a confident call. The sequencing here drew on PBMCs, taken 9 days after transplant. The sequence came from a human patient who received an intestinal transplant, so some T cells may come from the graft donor. CDR3 loop: CASSLEVQVADTQYF. The DNA sequence follows: TGTGCCAGCAGTTTAGAGGTCCAAGTAGCAGATACGCAGTATTTT.